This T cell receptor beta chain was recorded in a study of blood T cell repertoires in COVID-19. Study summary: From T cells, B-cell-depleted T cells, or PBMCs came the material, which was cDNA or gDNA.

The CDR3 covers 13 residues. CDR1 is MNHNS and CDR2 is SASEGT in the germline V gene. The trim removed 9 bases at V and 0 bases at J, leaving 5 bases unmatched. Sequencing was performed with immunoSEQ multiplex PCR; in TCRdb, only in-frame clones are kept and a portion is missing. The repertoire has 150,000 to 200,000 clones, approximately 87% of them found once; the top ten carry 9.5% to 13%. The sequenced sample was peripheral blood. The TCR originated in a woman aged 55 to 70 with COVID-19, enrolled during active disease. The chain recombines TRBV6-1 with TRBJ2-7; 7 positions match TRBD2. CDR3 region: CASTSASSYEQYF. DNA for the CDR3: TGTGCCAGTACTAGCGCGAGCTCCTACGAGCAGTACTTC.